This T cell receptor beta chain was recovered during a study of chemoradiotherapy in HPV16-positive cancers. Study results and caveats: For HPV16-positive patients, expanding HPV-responsive T cells associated with longer recurrence-free survival.

The assay was immunoSEQ multiplex PCR, and TCRdb's table has in-frame clones only and misses some. The profile shows some 11,000 clones, nearly 90% of them singletons. This CDR3 spans 15 amino acids. The V end was cut by 0 bases, the J end by 3 bases, with 10 bases between. Germline V gives CDR1 SGHKS, CDR2 YYEKEE (reference sequence). In regard to this clone: Its antigen remains unidentified.

The sample was collected from a patient who underwent chemoradiotherapy. The chain combines TRBV5-5 with TRBJ1-3; no reliable D call. The source of this sequence is a human donor with HPV-associated anogenital cancer. This chain's CDR3 is CASSLVPGSGNTIYF. CDR3 nucleotide sequence: TGTGCCAGCAGCTTGGTTCCGGGGAGTGGAAACACCATATATTTT.